Reported below is one TCR beta chain. What it binds is unknown. An end of the junction does not agree with germline; a read error may underlie this. RNA was extracted from bulk tissue without any cell sorting. More than 3 cm separated this lung sample from the edge of the tumor. Donors were chemotherapy-naive, newly diagnosed lung cancer surgical patients in China, August–late 2014. A modified ARM-PCR protocol with three rounds of nested PCR amplified TCRbeta. Using its own MiXCR run on the multiplex PCR reads, TCRdb lists one record per CDR3 protein. Here the sample spans 75,000 to 80,000 distinct CDR3 sequences, around 76% being singletons. The entry originates in a study of tumor and adjacent non-tumor tissue in lung cancer. Findings of the study overall: In normal lung, the top 100 clones were significantly more dominant than in tumor.

This sequence was found in a man in his 70s with non-small cell lung cancer. The sequencing input was distant non-tumor lung tissue.

The CDR3 DNA sequence: TGCGCCAGCATCCACAGACTAGCAGATTACAATGAACAGATCTTC. This translates into CASIHRLADYNEQIF. The chain employs TRBV4-3 and TRBJ2-1; 7 bases line up with TRBD2. The CDR3 has 15 amino acids. The germline V gene encodes CDR1 LGHNA and CDR2 YSLEER.